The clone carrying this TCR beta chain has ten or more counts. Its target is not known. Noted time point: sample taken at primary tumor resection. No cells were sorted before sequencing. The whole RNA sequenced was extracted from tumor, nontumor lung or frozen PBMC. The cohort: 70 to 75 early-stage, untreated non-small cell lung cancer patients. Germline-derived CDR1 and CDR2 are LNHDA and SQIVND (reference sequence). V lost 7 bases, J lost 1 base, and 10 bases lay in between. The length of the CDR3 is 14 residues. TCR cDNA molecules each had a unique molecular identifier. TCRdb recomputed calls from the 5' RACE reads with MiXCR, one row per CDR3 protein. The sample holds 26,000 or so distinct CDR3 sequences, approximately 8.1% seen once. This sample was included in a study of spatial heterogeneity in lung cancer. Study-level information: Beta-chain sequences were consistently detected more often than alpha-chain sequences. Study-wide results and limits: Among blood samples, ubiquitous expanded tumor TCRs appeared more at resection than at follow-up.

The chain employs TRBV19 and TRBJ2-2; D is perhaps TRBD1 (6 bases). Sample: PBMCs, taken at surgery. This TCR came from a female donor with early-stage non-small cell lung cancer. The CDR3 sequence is CASTPGQNTGELFF. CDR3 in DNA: TGTGCCAGTACCCCGGGACAGAACACCGGGGAGCTGTTTTTT. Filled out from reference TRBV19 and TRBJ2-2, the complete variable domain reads DGGITQSPKYLFRKEGQNVTLSCEQNLNHDAMYWYRQDPGQGLRLIYYSQIVNDFQKGDIAEGYSVSREKKESFPLTVTSAQKNPTAFYLCASTPGQNTGELFFGEGSRLTVL.